This record looks at one TCR beta chain sequence and its context. The antigen remains undetermined. This entry is derived from a study of beta chain features in type 1 diabetes. Study findings and constraints: In type 1 diabetes patients, VDJ junctions had fewer insertions; deletions at these junctions were more frequent. Shorter TCRB CDR3s, moderately but significantly so, marked every one of the four CD4+ subsets in Type 1 diabetes patients.

CDR1 SGHRS and CDR2 YFSETQ come from the germline V gene. The CDR3 sequence is 17 residues long. V shed 3 bases and J shed 3 bases, with 21 bases lying between them. As every portion of the isolated RNA was reverse transcribed, the sequencing read expressed TCRB transcripts. Profiling relied on immunoSEQ multiplex PCR, and the TCRdb table lists in-frame clones only, not all of them. The table records about 270,000 clones, around 15% of them present only once. The genes are TRBV5-1 and TRBJ2-5; perhaps TRBD2 as D (6 bases). The clonotype was recovered from a man between 25 and 39 years old with type 1 diabetes. Sequenced input: naive CD4+ T cells from blood. CDR3: CASSSRLGATREETQYF. CDR3 nucleotide sequence: TGCGCCAGCAGCTCCCGTTTGGGAGCGACTAGAGAAGAGACCCAGTACTTC. The whole variable domain, remainder taken from reference TRBV5-1 and TRBJ2-5, is KAGVTQTPRYLIKTRGQQVTLSCSPISGHRSVSWYQQTPGQGLQFLFEYFSETQRNKGNFPGRFSGRQFSNSRSEMNVSTLELGDSALYLCASSSRLGATREETQYFGPGTRLLVL.